A single T cell receptor beta chain is shown here with its context. Its antigen remains unidentified. A CD45RA+ naive subset and a CD45RA-negative memory subset were split from CD4+ cells. Assay: immunoSEQ multiplex PCR; the TCRdb copy retains only in-frame clones and omits some. The sample has about 1.4 million clones; roughly 96% are singletons. Germline-derived CDR1 and CDR2 are ENHRY and SYGVKD. V shed 5 bases, J shed 5 bases, and the junction held 5 bases outside the gene matches. CDR3 length: 13 residues. This record belongs to a study of shared clonotypes between healthy human individuals. The study's findings and limits: Naive subsets tended to show greater estimated richness than memory subsets. Clonotype sharing levels among donors were expected to vary with sequencing depth. Across a handful of donors, naive CD4 shared roughly 5%, naive CD8 approximately 3.5%, memory CD4 2% to 2.5%, memory CD8 around 0.42%.

This chain links TRBV10-3 with TRBJ2-5, with TRBD2 identical over 7 bases. Sequencing used naive CD4+ T cells sorted from blood. The subset here: CD45RA+ positively selected. This clonotype was sampled from a man between 25 and 39 years old in good health. This CDR3 is CAISLGGKETQYF. CDR3 DNA sequence: TGTGCCATCAGTTTGGGGGGGAAGGAGACCCAGTACTTC.